A single sample gave rise to the 27 T cell receptor beta chains below, sequenced in a study of shared clonotypes between healthy human individuals (TCRdb year 2020). To prepare the library, the immunoSEQ multiplex PCR assay was applied. Sourced from immuneACCESS, this table was stored by TCRdb with only in-frame sequences that have V and J called. A share of the clones is absent; for the studies checked, an unresolved V gene accounts for under half, and the remainder has no known explanation. Counted in this sample were a few hundred thousand clones; roughly 78% of them appeared once. 10% to 15% of the sample rests with the top ten. Sequenced material: PBMCs. These receptors originate from a woman aged 40 to 50 in good health. Some clones in this sample may be carry-over from other donors' samples.

With respect to this clone: A read error is likely here: a far larger clone is one base away. Other DNA sequences in the sample encode the same CDR3. The chain couples TRBV21-1 to TRBJ2-5; the table's D call of TRBD2 was not tested on the DNA. TRBV21-1 is a pseudogene locus. CDR3 length: 16 amino acids. Here the CDR3 reads CASSKSGGRREETQYF. The CDR3 DNA is TGTGCCAGCAGCAAAAGTGGCGGGAGGCGTGAAGAGACCCAGTACTTC.

The chain carries TRBV28 and TRBJ2-7; 7 bases line up with TRBD1. Germline CDR1 reads MDHEN; CDR2 reads SYDVKM. J lost 1 base, V lost 8 bases, and 8 bases had no gene match. CDR3 length: 14 amino acids. CDR3 amino acids: CASALPRGSYEQYF. The CDR3 DNA reads TGTGCCAGCGCACTACCCAGGGGGTCCTACGAGCAGTACTTC.

The chain employs TRBV5-6 and TRBJ2-3, with D tentatively TRBD1 (6 bases). CDR1 is SGHDT, CDR2 YYEEEE, per germline. The CDR3 runs to 15 residues. V was pared by 4 bases and J by 10 bases, with 22 bases between. CDR3 sequence reads: CASSQTGTGSDPQYF. The CDR3 coding sequence is TGTGCCAGCAGCCAAACAGGGACGGGATCTGATCCGCAGTATTTT.

This clone was seen just once. The genes are TRBV11-2 and TRBJ2-7, with TRBD2 identical over 13 bases. The ends lost 5 bases at V and 6 bases at J; junction bases unmatched: 4. The CDR3 spans 14 residues. Per the germline V gene, CDR1 is SGHAT and CDR2 is FQNNGV. The CDR3 sequence: CASSPRTSGGEQYF. CDR3 coding DNA: TGTGCCAGCAGCCCCCGGACTAGCGGGGGCGAGCAGTACTTC.

The chain couples TRBV19 to TRBJ1-2, with D possibly TRBD1 on 5 matching bases. Germline CDR1 is LNHDA and CDR2 is SQIVND (reference sequence). The CDR3 length is 12 residues. The ends were cut back, 3 bases at V and 8 bases at J, with 10 bases in the middle. CDR3 residues: CASSIGGVGYTF. CDR3 DNA sequence: TGTGCCAGTAGTATTGGAGGGGTCGGCTACACCTTC.

The CDR3 is CAWKIIAGENYTF. CDR3 nucleotide sequence: TGTGCCTGGAAAATTATAGCAGGGGAGAACTACACCTTC. The chain uses TRBV30 and TRBJ1-2; D is perhaps TRBD1 (6 bases). V lost 4 bases and J 10 bases, leaving 19 bases between the germline ends. The CDR3 contains 13 residues. Germline-derived CDR1 and CDR2 are GTSNPN and SVGIG (reference sequence).

Details on this clone: At the DNA level, this CDR3 is encoded by other sequences in the same sample as well. This rearrangement joins TRBV30 to TRBJ2-7; tentative D call: TRBD2 (6 bases). Germline values: CDR1 GTSNPN, CDR2 SVGIG (reference sequence). V dropped 0 bases and J dropped 4 bases, with 13 bases sitting between them. The CDR3 has 14 amino acids. CDR3 nucleotides: TGTGCCTGGAGTGTCGCCGGGGGTGGGTACGAGCAGTACTTC. This gives the protein CAWSVAGGGYEQYF.

The chain carries TRBV6-5 and TRBJ2-3; D perhaps matches TRBD2 (5 bases). Trimming shortened V by 9 bases and J by 6 bases, and 16 bases separated the two germline ends. Per germline, CDR1 MNHEY and CDR2 SVGAGI. The CDR3 totals 13 residues. The CDR3 DNA sequence: TGTGCCAGACAGAAGGAGGCCCCTGATACGCAGTATTTT. Translated: CARQKEAPDTQYF.

This clone was observed a handful of times. The rearrangement uses TRBV28 and TRBJ2-1; D is unresolved. Germline CDR1 is MDHEN and CDR2 is SYDVKM. Between the trimmed V and J ends, which lost 1 base and 8 bases, there was a span of 0 bases. This CDR3 is 10 amino acids long. The chain's CDR3 is CASSLYEQFF. For the CDR3, the DNA is TGTGCCAGCAGTTTATATGAGCAGTTCTTC. Full variable domain (missing parts from reference TRBV28 and TRBJ2-1): DVKVTQSSRYLVKRTGEKVFLECVQDMDHENMFWYRQDPGLGLRLIYFSYDVKMKEKGDIPEGYSVSREKKERFSLILESASTNQTSMYLCASSLYEQFFGPGTRLTVL.

The chain recombines TRBV2 with TRBJ2-1; tentatively, D is TRBD2 (6 bases). V lost 6 bases and J 7 bases, leaving 22 bases between the germline ends. CDR1 is SNHLY, CDR2 FYNNEI, per germline. The CDR3 extends over 16 amino acids. The CDR3 coding sequence is TGTGCCAGCAGCAACCATGGGACTGGGAGGATGAATGAGCAGTTCTTC. It translates to CASSNHGTGRMNEQFF.

The chain carries TRBV5-4 and TRBJ2-7; 7 bases line up with TRBD2. Germline V gene sequence: CDR1 SGHNT, CDR2 YYREEE (reference sequence). The CDR3 extends over 15 amino acids. The V segment lost 3 bases and the J segment 2 bases; nucleotides outside the gene matches: 8. The CDR3 DNA sequence: TGTGCCAGCAGCTCATCGGGACTATCGACCTACGAGCAGTACTTC. It is translated as CASSSSGLSTYEQYF. Full variable domain (outside the CDR3, taken from reference TRBV5-4 and TRBJ2-7): ETGVTQSPTHLIKTRGQQVTLRCSSQSGHNTVSWYQQALGQGPQFIFQYYREEENGRGNFPPRFSGLQFPNYSSELNVNALELDDSALYLCASSSSGLSTYEQYFGPGTRLTVT.

This rearrangement joins TRBV2 to TRBJ2-7; unclear D gene. The CDR3 runs to 11 residues. Trimming took off 8 bases at V and 3 bases at J, with 8 bases between the two ends. The germline V gene has CDR1 SNHLY and CDR2 FYNNEI. In DNA, the CDR3 is TGTGCCAGCGAAAAGAGCTACGAGCAGTACTTC. Translation gives CASEKSYEQYF.

The CDR3 reads CASSFLGQAGNTQYF. For the CDR3, the DNA is TGTGCCAGCAGCTTCCTAGGACAAGCCGGGAATACGCAGTATTTT. The J gene is TRBJ2-3, the V gene TRBV7-3; D is tentatively TRBD1 or TRBD2 (5 bases each). In germline, CDR1 is SGHTA, CDR2 FQGTGA. The V end was cut by 3 bases, the J end by 7 bases, with 17 bases between. The CDR3 loop spans 15 amino acids.

The chain has TRBV5-1 and TRBJ2-7; 9 positions match TRBD2. After removal of 4 bases from V and 2 bases from J, the junction contained 7 bases not matched to a gene. CDR3 length: 15 residues. CDR1 is SGHRS, CDR2 YFSETQ, per germline. The CDR3 DNA reads TGCGCCAGCAGCCCAATAGCGGGAGCGACCTACGAGCAGTACTTC. It translates to CASSPIAGATYEQYF. Combining the CDR3 with reference TRBV5-1 and TRBJ2-7 gives the whole variable domain KAGVTQTPRYLIKTRGQQVTLSCSPISGHRSVSWYQQTPGQGLQFLFEYFSETQRNKGNFPGRFSGRQFSNSRSEMNVSTLELGDSALYLCASSPIAGATYEQYFGPGTRLTVT.

The rearrangement joins TRBV5-1 to TRBJ2-1, with 7 bases that match TRBD2. This CDR3 spans 18 amino acids. Germline-derived CDR1 and CDR2 are SGHRS and YFSETQ. With 2 bases clipped from V and 6 bases from J, the junction kept 17 bases outside the gene matches. The CDR3 bases are TGCGCCAGCAGCTTACGGGCAGCGGGCGGGAGTGGGCGCAATGAGCAGTTCTTC. Translation: CASSLRAAGGSGRNEQFF.

The genes are TRBV18 and TRBJ1-2; the match to TRBD1 covers 11 bases. V shed 2 bases, J shed 5 bases, and the junction held 4 bases outside the gene matches. CDR3 length equals 15 residues. Germline V gene sequence: CDR1 KGHSH, CDR2 LQKENI. CDR3 DNA: TGTGCCAGCTCACCAGGGGGACAGGGGGAATATGGCTACACCTTC. It is translated as CASSPGGQGEYGYTF.

The chain combines TRBV21-1 with TRBJ1-4. TRBV21-1 is tagged as a pseudogene. This CDR3 is built from 15 residues. For the CDR3, the DNA is TGTGCCAGCAGCAAAGCCTGGGTAGGGAATGAAAAACTGTTTTTT. Translated: CASSKAWVGNEKLFF.

The CDR3 loop reads CASSPGVSDTQYF. DNA for the CDR3: TGTGCTAGTAGCCCCGGGGTCTCAGATACGCAGTATTTT. The rearrangement joins TRBV12-5 to TRBJ2-3; a weak D match, TRBD2 (5 bases). V was clipped by 8 bases and J by 4 bases, with 13 bases between them. Germline CDR1 and CDR2: LGHNT and FRNRAP. There are 13 residues in the CDR3. The variable domain in full, completed from reference TRBV12-5 and TRBJ2-3, reads DARVTQTPRHKVTEMGQEVTMRCQPILGHNTVFWYRQTMMQGLELLAYFRNRAPLDDSGMPKDRFSAEMPDATLATLKIQPSEPRDSAVYFCASSPGVSDTQYFGPGTRLTVL.

The rearrangement joins TRBV10-1 to TRBJ2-3; D gene unclear. Germline CDR1 is WNHNN and CDR2 is SYGVQD (reference sequence). The V gene lost 3 bases and the J gene lost 2 bases, with 9 bases spanning the gap. This CDR3 region has 14 residues. The CDR3 nucleotides are TGCGCCAGCAGTGATGGCTCGTCCACAGATACGCAGTATTTT. This codes for CASSDGSSTDTQYF.

The chain links TRBV28 to TRBJ2-5; D could derive from TRBD1 or TRBD2 (5 bases each). TRBJ2-7 explains the end of the DNA better; the J call may be wrong. Per germline, CDR1 MDHEN and CDR2 SYDVKM. CDR3 length: 12 residues. CDR3: CASGDPAYEQYF. The DNA of the CDR3 is TGTGCCAGCGGGGACCCAGCCTACGAGCAGTACTTC.

The rearrangement links TRBV25-1 to TRBJ1-1; D remains ambiguous. Per germline, CDR1 MGHDK and CDR2 SYGVNS. Between the trimmed V and J ends, which lost 4 bases and 0 bases, there was a span of 6 bases. The CDR3 sequence is 13 residues long. The CDR3 protein is CASSVNVNTEAFF. DNA for the CDR3: TGTGCCAGCAGTGTTAATGTGAACACTGAAGCTTTCTTT.

This clone was observed a few times. The chain uses TRBV29-1 and TRBJ1-1; D gene unclear. V dropped 8 bases and J dropped 2 bases, with 12 bases sitting between them. This CDR3 comprises 12 residues. Per germline, CDR1 SQVTM and CDR2 ANQGSEA. CDR3 residues: CSLWDGNTEAFF. The DNA of the CDR3 is TGCAGCCTATGGGATGGAAACACTGAAGCTTTCTTT.

A word on this clone: Other nucleotide sequences from this sample produce the same CDR3. The chain employs TRBV5-1 and TRBJ2-7, with 10 bases that match TRBD2. Per the germline V gene, CDR1 is SGHRS and CDR2 is YFSETQ. The CDR3 length is 15 residues. The J segment lost 1 base and the V segment lost 3 bases, leaving 4 bases of the junction unmatched. This chain's CDR3 is CASSSLAGGSYEQYF. In DNA form, the CDR3 reads TGCGCCAGCAGCTCGTTAGCGGGAGGATCCTACGAGCAGTACTTC.

This clone has at least ten counts. The chain is built from TRBV5-4 and TRBJ2-7, with D possibly being TRBD1 (6 bases). Trimming removed 0 bases at V and 2 bases at J, with 9 bases between. The V gene's germline CDR1 is SGHNT and CDR2 YYREEE (reference sequence). The CDR3 covers 14 residues. The CDR3 spells CASSLGTDTYEQYF. The CDR3 DNA is TGTGCCAGCAGCTTGGGGACAGACACCTACGAGCAGTACTTC.

V gene TRBV30 combines with J gene TRBJ2-4; D is unclear. Per germline, CDR1 GTSNPN and CDR2 SVGIG (reference sequence). This CDR3 region has 14 residues. V was pared by 3 bases and J by 0 bases, with 9 bases between. This CDR3 reads CAWSPLLAKNIQYF. DNA for the CDR3: TGTGCCTGGAGCCCCCTCCTAGCCAAAAACATTCAGTACTTC. The entire variable domain, with the rest obtained from reference TRBV30 and TRBJ2-4, is as follows: SQTIHQWPATLVQPVGSPLSLECTVEGTSNPNLYWYRQAAGRGLQLLFYSVGIGQISSEVPQNLSASRPQDRQFILSSKKLLLSDSGFYLCAWSPLLAKNIQYFGAGTRLSVL.

The CDR3 DNA sequence: TGTGCCACCCCTCTGGAGAGAGGCGGTCAGCCCCAGCATTTT. Its translation: CATPLERGGQPQHF. This chain links TRBV6-1 with TRBJ1-5; unclear D gene. Between the trimmed V and J ends, which lost 10 bases and 6 bases, there was a span of 19 bases. The germline CDR1 and CDR2 sequences are MNHNS and SASEGT. The CDR3 has 14 amino acids.

The chain is built from TRBV19 and TRBJ2-3; 10 positions match TRBD1. With V trimmed by 8 bases and J by 14 bases, 16 bases remained unmatched. The CDR3 is 14 residues long. Germline CDR1 LNHDA, CDR2 SQIVND (reference sequence). CDR3 sequence reads: CASDDRGLGGRRYF. CDR3 coding DNA: TGTGCCAGTGATGACAGGGGGCTCGGCGGGAGAAGGTATTTT. Together with reference TRBV19 and TRBJ2-3, the CDR3 gives the full variable domain: DGGITQSPKYLFRKEGQNVTLSCEQNLNHDAMYWYRQDPGQGLRLIYYSQIVNDFQKGDIAEGYSVSREKKESFPLTVTSAQKNPTAFYLCASDDRGLGGRRYFGPGTRLTVL.